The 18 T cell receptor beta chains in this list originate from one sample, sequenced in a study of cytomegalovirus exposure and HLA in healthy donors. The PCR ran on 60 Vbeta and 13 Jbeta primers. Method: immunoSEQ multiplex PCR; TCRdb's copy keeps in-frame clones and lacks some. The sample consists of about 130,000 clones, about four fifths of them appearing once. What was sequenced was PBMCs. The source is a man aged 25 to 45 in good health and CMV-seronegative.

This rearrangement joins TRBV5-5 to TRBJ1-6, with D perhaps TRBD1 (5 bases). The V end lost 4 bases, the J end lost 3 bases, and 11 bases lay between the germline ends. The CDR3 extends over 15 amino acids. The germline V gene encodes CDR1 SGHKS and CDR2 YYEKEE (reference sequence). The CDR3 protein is CASSPTGDYNSPLHF. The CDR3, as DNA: TGTGCCAGCAGCCCAACGGGGGACTATAATTCACCCCTCCACTTT.

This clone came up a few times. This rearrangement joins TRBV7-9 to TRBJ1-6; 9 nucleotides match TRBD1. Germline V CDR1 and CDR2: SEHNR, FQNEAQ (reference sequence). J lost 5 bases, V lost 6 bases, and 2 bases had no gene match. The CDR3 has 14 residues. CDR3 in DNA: TGTGCCAGCAGGCGGACAGGGGATAATTCACCCCTCCACTTT. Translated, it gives CASRRTGDNSPLHF.

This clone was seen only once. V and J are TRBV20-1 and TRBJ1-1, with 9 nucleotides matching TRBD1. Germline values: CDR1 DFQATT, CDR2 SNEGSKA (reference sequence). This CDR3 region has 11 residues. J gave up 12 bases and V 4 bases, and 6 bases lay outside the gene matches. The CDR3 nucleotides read TGCAGTGCTACTCTACAGGGGGCACCTTTCTTT. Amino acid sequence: CSATLQGAPFF.

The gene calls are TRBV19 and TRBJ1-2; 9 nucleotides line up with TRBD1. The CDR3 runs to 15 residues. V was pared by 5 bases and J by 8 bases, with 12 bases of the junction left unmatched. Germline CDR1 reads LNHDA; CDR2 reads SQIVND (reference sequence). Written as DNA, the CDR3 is TGTGCCAGTAGTCCGGGACAGGGAGAAATAGGCGGCTACACCTTC. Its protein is CASSPGQGEIGGYTF.

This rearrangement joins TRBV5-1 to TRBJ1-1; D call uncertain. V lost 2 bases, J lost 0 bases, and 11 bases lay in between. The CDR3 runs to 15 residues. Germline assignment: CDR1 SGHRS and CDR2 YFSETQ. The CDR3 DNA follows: TGCGCCAGCAGCTTCGGCAGCGGGATGAACACTGAAGCTTTCTTT. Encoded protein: CASSFGSGMNTEAFF.

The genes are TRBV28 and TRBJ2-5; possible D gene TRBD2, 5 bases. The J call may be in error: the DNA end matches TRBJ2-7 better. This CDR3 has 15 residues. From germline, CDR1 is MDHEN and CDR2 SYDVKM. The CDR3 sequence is CASSLGKRSSYEQYF. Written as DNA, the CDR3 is TGTGCCAGCAGTTTGGGGAAGCGGTCCTCCTACGAGCAGTACTTC.

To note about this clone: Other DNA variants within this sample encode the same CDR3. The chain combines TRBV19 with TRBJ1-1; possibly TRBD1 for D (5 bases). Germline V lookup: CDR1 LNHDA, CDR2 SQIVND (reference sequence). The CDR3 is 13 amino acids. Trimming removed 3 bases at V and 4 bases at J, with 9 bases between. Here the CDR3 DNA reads TGTGCCAGTAGTATTGCGGGGGGCACTGAAGCTTTCTTT. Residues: CASSIAGGTEAFF.

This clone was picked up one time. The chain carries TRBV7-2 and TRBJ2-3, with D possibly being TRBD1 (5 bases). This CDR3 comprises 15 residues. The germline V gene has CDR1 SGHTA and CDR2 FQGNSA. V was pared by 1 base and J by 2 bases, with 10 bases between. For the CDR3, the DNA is TGTGCCAGCAGCTTAGAAGGCAGGGTCACAGATACGCAGTATTTT. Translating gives CASSLEGRVTDTQYF. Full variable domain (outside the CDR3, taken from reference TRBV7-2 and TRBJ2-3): GAGVSQSPSNKVTEKGKDVELRCDPISGHTALYWYRQSLGQGLEFLIYFQGNSAPDKSGLPSDRFSAERTGGSVSTLTIQRTQQEDSAVYLCASSLEGRVTDTQYFGPGTRLTVL.

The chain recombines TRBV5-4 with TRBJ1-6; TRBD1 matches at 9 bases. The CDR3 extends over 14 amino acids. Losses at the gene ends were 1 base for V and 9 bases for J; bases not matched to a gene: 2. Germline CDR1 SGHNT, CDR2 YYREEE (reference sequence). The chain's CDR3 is CASSLRGQGSPLHF. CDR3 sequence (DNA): TGTGCCAGCAGCTTGCGGGGACAGGGTTCACCCCTCCACTTT.

CDR3: CASSLGADSGNTIYF. DNA for the CDR3: TGTGCCAGCAGCTTGGGGGCAGATTCTGGAAACACCATATATTTT. The chain uses TRBV5-4 and TRBJ1-3; D is unresolved. Germline V gene lookup returns CDR1 SGHNT and CDR2 YYREEE (reference sequence). V lost 0 bases and J 1 base, leaving 8 bases between the germline ends. The CDR3 covers 15 residues.

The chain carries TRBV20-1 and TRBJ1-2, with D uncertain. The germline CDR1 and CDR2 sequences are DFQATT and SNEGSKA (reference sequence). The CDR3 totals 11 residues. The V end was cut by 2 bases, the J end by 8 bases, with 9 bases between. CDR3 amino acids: CSARNLRGYTF. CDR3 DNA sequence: TGCAGTGCTAGAAACCTTCGGGGCTACACCTTC.

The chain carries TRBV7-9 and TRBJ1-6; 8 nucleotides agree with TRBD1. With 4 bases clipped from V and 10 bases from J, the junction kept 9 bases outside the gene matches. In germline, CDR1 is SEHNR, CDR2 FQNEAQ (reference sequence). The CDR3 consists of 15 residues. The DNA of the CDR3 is TGTGCCAGCAGCTACCTGGGACAGGTAGACTCACCCCTCCACTTT. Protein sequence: CASSYLGQVDSPLHF.

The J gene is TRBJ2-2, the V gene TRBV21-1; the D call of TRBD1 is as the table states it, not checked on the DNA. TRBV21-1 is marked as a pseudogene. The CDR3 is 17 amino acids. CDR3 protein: CASSEHPGTGDTGELFF. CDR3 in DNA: TGTGCCAGCAGTGAACACCCCGGGACAGGGGACACCGGGGAGCTGTTTTTT.

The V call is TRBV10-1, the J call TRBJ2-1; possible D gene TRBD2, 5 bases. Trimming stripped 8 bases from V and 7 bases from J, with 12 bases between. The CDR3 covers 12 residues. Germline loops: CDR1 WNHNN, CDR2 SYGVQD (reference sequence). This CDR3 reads CASGRWRNEQFF. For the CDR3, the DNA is TGCGCCAGCGGACGGTGGAGGAATGAGCAGTTCTTC.

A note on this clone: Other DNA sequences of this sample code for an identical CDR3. The CDR3 DNA reads TGTGCCAGCAGTCTTTCAGGCACAGATACGCAGTATTTT. It is translated as CASSLSGTDTQYF. The chain has TRBV28 and TRBJ2-3, with D hard to call. Germline V gene lookup returns CDR1 MDHEN and CDR2 SYDVKM. The CDR3 spans 13 residues. V lost 5 bases, J lost 1 base, and 7 bases lay in between.

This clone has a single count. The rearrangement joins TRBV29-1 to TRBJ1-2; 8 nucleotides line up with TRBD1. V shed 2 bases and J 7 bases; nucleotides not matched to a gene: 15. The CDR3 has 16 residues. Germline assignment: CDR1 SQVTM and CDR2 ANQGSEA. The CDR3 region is CSVESLHSGGAAGYTF. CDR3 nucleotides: TGCAGCGTTGAAAGCCTACACTCAGGGGGCGCGGCTGGCTACACCTTC.

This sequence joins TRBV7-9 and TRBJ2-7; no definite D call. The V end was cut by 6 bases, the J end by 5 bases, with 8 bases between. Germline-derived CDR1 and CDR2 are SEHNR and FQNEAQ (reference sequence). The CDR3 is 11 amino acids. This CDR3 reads CASRTNHEQYF. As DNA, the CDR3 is TGTGCCAGCAGGACAAACCACGAGCAGTACTTC. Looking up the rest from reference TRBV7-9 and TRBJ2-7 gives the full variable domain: DTGVSQNPRHKITKRGQNVTFRCDPISEHNRLYWYRQTLGQGPEFLTYFQNEAQLEKSRLLSDRFSAERPKGSFSTLEIQRTEQGDSAMYLCASRTNHEQYFGPGTRLTVT.

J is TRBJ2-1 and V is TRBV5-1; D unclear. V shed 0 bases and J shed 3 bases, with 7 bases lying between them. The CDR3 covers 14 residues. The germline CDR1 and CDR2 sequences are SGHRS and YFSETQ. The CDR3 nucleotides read TGCGCCAGCAGCTTGGACAGATACTACAATGAGCAGTTCTTC. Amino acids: CASSLDRYYNEQFF.